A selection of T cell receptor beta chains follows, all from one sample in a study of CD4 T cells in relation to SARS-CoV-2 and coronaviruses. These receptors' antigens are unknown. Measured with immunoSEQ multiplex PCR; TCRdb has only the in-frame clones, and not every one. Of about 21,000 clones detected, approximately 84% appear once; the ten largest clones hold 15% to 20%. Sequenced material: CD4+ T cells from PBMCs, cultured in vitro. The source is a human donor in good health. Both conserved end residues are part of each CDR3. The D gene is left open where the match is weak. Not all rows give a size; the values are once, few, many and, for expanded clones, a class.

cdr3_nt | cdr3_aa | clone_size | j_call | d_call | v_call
TGTGCCAGCAGTGAGGGGGACAGGCCACCCTATGGCTACACCTTC | CASSEGDRPPYGYTF | - | TRBJ1-2 | TRBD1 | TRBV25-1
TGTGCCAGCAGTTGGGACAGGGGAGGAAATTCACCCCTCCACTTT | CASSWDRGGNSPLHF | - | TRBJ1-6 | TRBD1 | TRBV27
TGTGCCAGCAGCCCAGACCCCAACGACAAGCCCCAGCATTTT | CASSPDPNDKPQHF | - | TRBJ1-5 | - | TRBV9
TGTGCCAGCCGCTTTGGGCGGGAGTTCGATGAGCAGTTCTTC | CASRFGREFDEQFF | - | TRBJ2-1 | TRBD2 | TRBV2
TGTGCCAGTATCCACCAGAGTCACGGTTCAAACTATGGCTACACCTTC | CASIHQSHGSNYGYTF | - | TRBJ1-2 | - | TRBV19
TGTGCCAGCAGTCGGGACAGCGGTCTAGGAAACACCATATATTTT | CASSRDSGLGNTIYF | - | TRBJ1-3 | TRBD1 | TRBV7-7
TGTGCCAGCAGTGGCGGCAGTAAAAGCCAAGAGACCCAGTACTTC | CASSGGSKSQETQYF | - | TRBJ2-5 | - | TRBV6-6
TGTGCCAGCTCACCCTCCGGCGGGGCCAACGTCCTGACTTTC | CASSPSGGANVLTF | - | TRBJ2-6 | - | TRBV18
TGTGCCAGCATCCGAGGGGGTTCGAACACCGGGGAGCTGTTTTTT | CASIRGGSNTGELFF | few | TRBJ2-2 | - | TRBV5-6
TGCGCCAGCAGCCAAGATCTCTACGTCTACAATGAGCAGTTCTTC | CASSQDLYVYNEQFF | - | TRBJ2-1 | - | TRBV4-1
TGTGCCAGCTCACAACTTTATAAATTGGAAGGCTACACCTTC | CASSQLYKLEGYTF | - | TRBJ1-2 | - | TRBV18
TGTGCCAGCAGCGAAGGACAGGGAGATCGCGAGCAGTACTTC | CASSEGQGDREQYF | - | TRBJ2-7 | TRBD1 | TRBV9
TGTGCCAGCAGCCCTGGGGGCGGCCCCCGAGATACGCAGTATTTT | CASSPGGGPRDTQYF | once | TRBJ2-3 | - | TRBV11-1
TGTGCCAGCAGCTTGGAAGGGCGGAACACTGAAGCTTTCTTT | CASSLEGRNTEAFF | - | TRBJ1-1 | - | TRBV5-6
TGTGCCAGCAGCAAAACGGAAGGGACAGGGGTGAATCAGCCCCAGCATTTT | CASSKTEGTGVNQPQHF | once | TRBJ1-5 | - | TRBV21-1
TGTGCCAGCAGTGAATTGGGTGGAGGAAGCTCCTACAATGAGCAGTTCTTC | CASSELGGGSSYNEQFF | once | TRBJ2-1 | - | TRBV2
TGTGCCAGCAGCTTGGTTGGGACAGGGGCTTACAATGAGCAGTTCTTC | CASSLVGTGAYNEQFF | - | TRBJ2-1 | TRBD1 | TRBV5-4